The clone carrying this TCR beta chain is a singleton in its sample. As yet, its antigen is unknown. A much bigger clone sits one base away, suggesting this may be a read error. The CDR3 is 14 residues long. V dropped 11 bases and J dropped 0 bases, with 14 bases sitting between them. Germline V CDR1 and CDR2: SGHTA, FQGNSA. Combining a sample-barcoded 5' primer with a J-beta primer mix, a second PCR ran for roughly 6 to 12 cycles. One entry per CDR3 protein results from TCRdb running MiXCR on the 5' RACE reads. Of about 720,000 distinct CDR3 sequences in the sample, about 20% are singletons; the top ten hold under 25%. This record belongs to a study of blood T cells in healthy people across ages. Points from the study as a whole: Compared with aged donors, long-lived donors showed fewer expanded clones, suggesting selection.

The J gene is TRBJ2-1, the V gene TRBV7-2; D ambiguous. The sequenced sample consisted of blood. This sequence originates from a man in his 70s in good health. The CDR3 region has the DNA TGTGCCTGCACCCTAGGAACCTCCTACAATGAGCAGTTCTTC. Amino acid sequence: CACTLGTSYNEQFF.